This is a list of T cell receptor beta chains from one sample in a study of T cell changes during pregnancy in multiple sclerosis. Libraries were prepared by immunoSEQ multiplex PCR; TCRdb keeps only in-frame clonotypes and omits some of them. The repertoire holds 100,000 or so clones, with around 92% as singletons. Specimen: peripheral blood, collected after pregnancy. The receptors here all came from a female donor with multiple sclerosis, enrolled in a pregnancy study. The CDR3 runs from the conserved cysteine through the conserved F or W. D genes are given only for firm matches.

TRBD2	TRBV28	TRBJ2-1	CASSPGLAEVNEQFF	TGTGCCAGCAGTCCGGGACTAGCGGAAGTCAATGAGCAGTTCTTC
TRBD2	TRBV5-1	TRBJ2-1	CASSLTTSGSSYNEQFF	TGCGCCAGCAGCTTGACAACTAGCGGAAGCTCCTACAATGAGCAGTTCTTC
.	TRBV5-1	TRBJ1-3	CASRPDRYSGNTIYF	TGCGCCAGCAGGCCTGACAGATACTCTGGAAACACCATATATTTT
.	TRBV29-1	TRBJ2-3	CSVQMLIGADTQYF	TGCAGCGTTCAAATGCTAATCGGAGCAGATACGCAGTATTTT
.	TRBV7-2	TRBJ1-2	CASSLWGVYGYTF	TGTGCCAGCAGCTTATGGGGGGTATATGGCTACACCTTC
TRBD1	TRBV5-1	TRBJ2-1	CATSPGTGRFNEQFF	TGCGCCACTTCGCCCGGGACAGGGAGGTTCAATGAGCAGTTCTTC
.	TRBV4-2	TRBJ1-1	CASSPLTKGGNEAFF	TGTGCCAGCAGCCCCTTAACAAAAGGGGGTAATGAAGCTTTCTTT
TRBD1	TRBV15	TRBJ1-1	CATSRDREANTEAFF	TGTGCCACCAGCCGGGACAGGGAAGCGAACACTGAAGCTTTCTTT
TRBD1	TRBV5-1	TRBJ1-5	CASSETGGEQPQHF	TGCGCCAGCAGTGAAACAGGGGGCGAGCAGCCCCAGCATTTT
.	TRBV7-9	TRBJ1-1	CASSFYSNTEAFF	TGTGCCAGCAGCTTCTATAGTAACACTGAAGCTTTCTTT
TRBD1	TRBV30	TRBJ1-3	CAWRTGPGNTIYF	TGTGCCTGGAGGACAGGGCCTGGAAACACCATATATTTT
.	TRBV27	TRBJ2-1	CASSRGREQFF	TGTGCCAGCAGCCGCGGGCGTGAGCAGTTCTTC